These 22 T cell receptor beta chains were all obtained from the same sample, sequenced in a study of cytomegalovirus exposure and HLA in healthy donors. 60 Vbeta and 13 Jbeta primers were used in PCR. Here immunoSEQ multiplex PCR was the method, and the copy in TCRdb shows in-frame clones only, minus some. This table has around 130,000 clones, around 85% appearing once. Sample: PBMCs. The receptors stem from a woman in her twenties or thirties in good health and CMV-seropositive.

This chain joins TRBV28 and TRBJ1-1; 8 bases agree with TRBD1. The CDR3 sequence is 13 residues long. CDR1 and CDR2 (germline): MDHEN, SYDVKM. With 6 bases clipped from V and 1 base from J, the junction kept 1 base outside the gene matches. The CDR3 DNA is TGTGCCAGCAGAGACAGGGGGAACACTGAAGCTTTCTTT. This gives the protein CASRDRGNTEAFF. Looking up the rest from reference TRBV28 and TRBJ1-1 gives the full variable domain: DVKVTQSSRYLVKRTGEKVFLECVQDMDHENMFWYRQDPGLGLRLIYFSYDVKMKEKGDIPEGYSVSREKKERFSLILESASTNQTSMYLCASRDRGNTEAFFGQGTRLTVV.

This chain links TRBV30 with TRBJ2-3; 8 bases are shared with TRBD2. Trimming removed 2 bases from V and 3 bases from J; junction bases left unmatched: 7. The CDR3 extends over 15 amino acids. Germline values: CDR1 GTSNPN, CDR2 SVGIG (reference sequence). The CDR3 reads CAWSYGGAGTDTQYF. The CDR3, as DNA: TGTGCCTGGAGTTACGGGGGGGCCGGGACAGATACGCAGTATTTT. The variable domain in full, with the rest retrieved from reference TRBV30 and TRBJ2-3, is SQTIHQWPATLVQPVGSPLSLECTVEGTSNPNLYWYRQAAGRGLQLLFYSVGIGQISSEVPQNLSASRPQDRQFILSSKKLLLSDSGFYLCAWSYGGAGTDTQYFGPGTRLTVL.

The gene calls are TRBV28 and TRBJ1-2; possible D gene TRBD1, 5 bases. V lost 6 bases and J lost 8, with 10 bases in between. This CDR3 region has 11 residues. Per the germline V gene, CDR1 is MDHEN and CDR2 is SYDVKM. CDR3 DNA sequence: TGTGCCAGCAGGTCAGGGTCGGGCTACACCTTC. Its translation: CASRSGSGYTF.

J is TRBJ1-2 and V is TRBV2; 7 bases line up with TRBD1. With V trimmed by 9 bases and J by 4 bases, 2 bases remained unmatched. The CDR3 runs to 11 residues. The germline V gene has CDR1 SNHLY and CDR2 FYNNEI. CDR3 coding DNA: TGTGCCAGAGACAGGGCCTATGGCTACACCTTC. Protein: CARDRAYGYTF.

This clone was recorded once. V and J are TRBV7-6 and TRBJ2-5, with 8 bases aligning to TRBD2. The ends lost 1 base at V and 2 bases at J; junction bases unmatched: 6. The germline V gene encodes CDR1 SGHVS and CDR2 FNYEAQ. This CDR3 region has 16 residues. In nucleotides, the CDR3 is TGTGCCAGCAGCTTAGTCTTTGGACTAGCTCAAGAGACCCAGTACTTC. This gives the protein CASSLVFGLAQETQYF.

The chain employs TRBV19 and TRBJ1-5; a possible D gene is TRBD1 (6 bases). The CDR3 is made up of 14 amino acids. V lost 5 bases and J 7 bases, leaving 15 bases between the germline ends. Germline V gives CDR1 LNHDA, CDR2 SQIVND (reference sequence). CDR3 amino acids: CASSLGGAWQPQHF. As DNA, the CDR3 is TGTGCCAGTAGTCTCGGGGGGGCTTGGCAGCCCCAGCATTTT.

This clone was found a few times. The V and J genes are TRBV5-1 and TRBJ2-2; D is possibly TRBD2 (7 bases). This CDR3 has 16 amino acids. The V gene's germline CDR1 is SGHRS and CDR2 YFSETQ. Trimming left V 2 bases short and J 3 bases short, with 14 bases between. CDR3 sequence: CASSFEQGGDTGELFF. The DNA for the CDR3 is TGCGCCAGCAGCTTTGAACAGGGAGGGGACACCGGGGAGCTGTTTTTT.

The rearrangement uses TRBV28 and TRBJ2-7; 12 nucleotides agree with TRBD2. CDR1 and CDR2 from the germline V gene are MDHEN and SYDVKM. The CDR3 totals 15 residues. The V segment lost 5 bases and the J segment 3 bases; nucleotides outside the gene matches: 5. The CDR3 loop is CASSGTSGRFYEQYF. The CDR3 region has the DNA TGTGCCAGCAGTGGTACTAGCGGGAGGTTCTACGAGCAGTACTTC.

The chain has TRBV20-1 and TRBJ2-3; no reliable D call. CDR1 is DFQATT, CDR2 SNEGSKA, per germline (reference sequence). The CDR3 is made up of 11 amino acids. V was shortened by 3 bases and J by 6 bases, with 7 bases between the two germline ends. In DNA, the CDR3 is TGCAGTGCTAGGGCTGTGGATACGCAGTATTTT. This gives the protein CSARAVDTQYF.

V usage is TRBV28 and J usage is TRBJ1-2; D is unclear. The germline V and J ends were trimmed by 7 bases and 0 bases, with 6 bases remaining between them. The V gene's germline CDR1 is MDHEN and CDR2 SYDVKM. This CDR3 is built from 12 residues. This CDR3 is CASTRANYGYTF. CDR3 sequence (DNA): TGTGCCAGCACCCGAGCTAACTATGGCTACACCTTC.

This chain uses TRBV28 with TRBJ1-5; 7 bases line up with TRBD1. Germline-derived CDR1 and CDR2 are MDHEN and SYDVKM. The J segment lost 5 bases and the V segment lost 8 bases, leaving 9 bases of the junction unmatched. The length of the CDR3 is 14 residues. The CDR3 protein is CASLQGGGYQPQHF. In nucleotides, the CDR3 is TGTGCCAGCTTGCAGGGGGGCGGGTATCAGCCCCAGCATTTT.

This chain connects TRBV10-2 to TRBJ2-1; D gene ambiguous. V lost 3 bases to trimming and J lost 7 bases, with 16 bases between them. Germline values: CDR1 WSHSY, CDR2 SAAADI. This CDR3 spans 15 amino acids. CDR3 residues: CASSENNPGRNEQFF. CDR3 in DNA: TGCGCCAGCAGTGAAAACAACCCAGGCAGGAATGAGCAGTTCTTC.

The gene calls are TRBV28 and TRBJ2-2, with 9 bases fitting TRBD2. CDR1 is MDHEN, CDR2 SYDVKM, per germline. J was trimmed by 4 bases and V by 7 bases; bases with no gene match: 10. This CDR3 contains 16 residues. The DNA of the CDR3 is TGTGCCAGCACCCTTAGCGGGGGCCTACTCACCGGGGAGCTGTTTTTT. Its protein is CASTLSGGLLTGELFF.

V usage is TRBV18 and J usage is TRBJ1-1; no reliable D call. Germline CDR1 is KGHSH and CDR2 is LQKENI. The CDR3 totals 13 residues. Trimming cost V 2 bases and J 1 base, with 5 bases left between them. The CDR3, as DNA: TGTGCCAGCTCACCAGCAGGGAACACTGAAGCTTTCTTT. Protein product: CASSPAGNTEAFF.

In its sample, this clone was seen a few times. J is TRBJ1-1 and V is TRBV2; 7 nucleotides align to TRBD1. V trimming: 6 bases; J trimming: 1 base; junction bases outside the gene matches: 5. Germline lookup yields CDR1 SNHLY and CDR2 FYNNEI. The length of the CDR3 is 14 residues. The CDR3, as DNA: TGTGCCAGCAGGTTGGACAGGTCGAACACTGAAGCTTTCTTT. It yields the protein CASRLDRSNTEAFF.

This chain uses TRBV7-3 with TRBJ2-2, with 8 bases lining up with TRBD1. CDR1 and CDR2 from the germline V gene are SGHTA and FQGTGA. V lost 5 bases to trimming and J lost 2 bases; unmatched junction nucleotides: 25. CDR3 length: 22 amino acids. CDR3 in amino acids: CASSPSPPAWTGIRVNTGELFF. The CDR3 DNA sequence: TGTGCCAGCAGCCCGTCACCCCCCGCCTGGACAGGGATTAGGGTAAACACCGGGGAGCTGTTTTTT.

This sequence joins TRBV6-1 and TRBJ1-5; D is possibly TRBD1 (5 bases). CDR1 is MNHNS and CDR2 is SASEGT in the germline V gene. The CDR3 is 15 residues long. V shed 3 bases and J shed 5 bases, with 14 bases lying between them. CDR3: CASSDAGGEDQPQHF. CDR3 in DNA: TGTGCCAGCAGTGATGCGGGGGGTGAGGATCAGCCCCAGCATTTT.

The genes are TRBV28 and TRBJ1-2; TRBD1 is a possible D gene (5 bases). Trimming cost V 10 bases and J 4 bases, with 19 bases left between them. Germline CDR1 is MDHEN and CDR2 is SYDVKM. This CDR3 is built from 14 residues. Here the CDR3 reads CATKLHRMSYGYTF. The DNA of the CDR3 is TGTGCCACCAAACTGCACAGGATGAGCTATGGCTACACCTTC.

V and J are TRBV7-2 and TRBJ1-4; D unclear. Trimming removed 5 bases from V and 0 bases from J, with 4 bases in between. The CDR3 runs 13 residues. The V gene's germline CDR1 is SGHTA and CDR2 FQGNSA. The CDR3 region has the DNA TGTGCCAGCAGCCCCGCAACTAATGAAAAACTGTTTTTT. Its translation is CASSPATNEKLFF.

This rearrangement joins TRBV28 to TRBJ1-1; the D gene is possibly TRBD1 (6 bases). This CDR3 has 13 amino acids. V was pared by 7 bases and J by 4 bases, with 13 bases between. Germline CDR1 and CDR2: MDHEN and SYDVKM. Written as DNA, the CDR3 is TGTGCCAGCAAAAAAACAGGGTTCACTGAAGCTTTCTTT. Translated: CASKKTGFTEAFF.

The chain uses TRBV5-6 and TRBJ2-6, with a weak D call TRBD1 (5 bases). CDR3 length: 15 residues. With 5 bases removed from V and 4 bases from J, the gap between germline ends came to 13 bases. Germline V gene data show CDR1 as SGHDT and CDR2 as YYEEEE. The CDR3 DNA reads TGTGCCAGCAGGTCGCGCAGGGCCGGGGCCAACGTCCTGACTTTC. Translation: CASRSRRAGANVLTF.

This chain joins TRBV5-1 and TRBJ1-1, with D possibly being TRBD1 (5 bases). Trimming took 0 bases from V and 1 from J, leaving 16 bases between them. The CDR3 runs 17 residues. CDR1 SGHRS and CDR2 YFSETQ come from the germline V gene. Here the CDR3 DNA reads TGCGCCAGCAGCTTGGTAGTGTATGGGGCGTCGAACACTGAAGCTTTCTTT. As protein: CASSLVVYGASNTEAFF.